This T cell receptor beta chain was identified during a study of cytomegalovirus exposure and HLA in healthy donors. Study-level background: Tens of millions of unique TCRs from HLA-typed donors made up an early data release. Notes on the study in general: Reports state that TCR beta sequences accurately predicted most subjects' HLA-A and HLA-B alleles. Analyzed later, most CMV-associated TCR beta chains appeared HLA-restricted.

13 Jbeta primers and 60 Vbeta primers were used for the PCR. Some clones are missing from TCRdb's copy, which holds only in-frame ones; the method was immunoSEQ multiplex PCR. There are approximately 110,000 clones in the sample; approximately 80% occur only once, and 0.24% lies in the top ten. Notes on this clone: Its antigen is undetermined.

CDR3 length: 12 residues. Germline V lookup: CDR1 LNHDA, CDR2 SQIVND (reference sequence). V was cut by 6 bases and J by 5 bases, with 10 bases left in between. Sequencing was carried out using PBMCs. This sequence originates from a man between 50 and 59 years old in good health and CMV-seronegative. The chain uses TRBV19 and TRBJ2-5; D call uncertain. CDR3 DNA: TGTGCCAGTAGCTTCTCCGGGGAGACCCAGTACTTC. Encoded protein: CASSFSGETQYF.